This T cell receptor (beta chain) is drawn from a study of CD8+ T cells in alopecia areata. Study background: It was 6 to 18 months of tofacitinib, and then there were 6 months off drug. Whole-study results and caveats: Patients showed less clear TCR sequence sharing than mice, possibly partly because of HLA diversity.

RNA was isolated and reverse transcribed to cDNA, the sequencing template. The protocol was immunoSEQ multiplex PCR, while the TCRdb copy is restricted to in-frame clones and leaves out a portion. Altogether around 160,000 clones are present, 87% being singletons, with the ten largest covering about 16%. Details on this clone: Its antigen is unidentified.

The V gene's germline CDR1 is SQVTM and CDR2 ANQGSEA. The CDR3 consists of 13 residues. V shed 4 bases and J shed 6 bases, with 16 bases lying between them. The genes are TRBV29-1 and TRBJ2-7; no definite D call. This specimen consisted of CD8+ T cells sorted from blood, obtained at week 0. This sequence originates from a human donor with alopecia areata. In DNA form, the CDR3 reads TGCAGCGTTGGTGGGTCAACCACCCTCGAGCAGTACTTC. Its protein is CSVGGSTTLEQYF.